These 2 T cell receptor beta chains share one sample of origin, sequenced in a study of blood T cell repertoires in COVID-19. Profiled with immunoSEQ multiplex PCR; TCRdb holds only in-frame clones, not every one. The sample has approximately 250,000 clones, roughly four fifths seen once. The specimen was peripheral blood. These receptors all come from a woman aged 50 to 65 with acute or convalescent COVID-19.

V is TRBV7-2 and J is TRBJ1-5, with TRBD1 as a possible D gene (5 bases). With 6 bases removed from V and 3 bases from J, the gap between germline ends came to 15 bases. Germline CDR1 reads SGHTA; CDR2 reads FQGNSA. The CDR3 covers 15 residues. CDR3 sequence: CASRLTLGDNQPQHF. The CDR3 DNA sequence: TGTGCCAGCAGACTGACTCTAGGGGACAATCAGCCCCAGCATTTT.

The chain employs TRBV5-4 and TRBJ2-3; possible D gene TRBD2, 7 bases. The V and J ends lost 3 bases and 2 bases respectively, with 16 bases between them. The germline CDR1 and CDR2 sequences are SGHNT and YYREEE (reference sequence). The CDR3 runs 16 residues. CDR3 loop: CASSSLGGQNTDTQYF. For the CDR3, the DNA is TGTGCCAGCAGCTCGCTGGGGGGGCAGAACACAGATACGCAGTATTTT. The full variable domain, completed using reference TRBV5-4 and TRBJ2-3, is ETGVTQSPTHLIKTRGQQVTLRCSSQSGHNTVSWYQQALGQGPQFIFQYYREEENGRGNFPPRFSGLQFPNYSSELNVNALELDDSALYLCASSSLGGQNTDTQYFGPGTRLTVL.